The subject of this entry is one T cell receptor beta chain. Its target is unknown. Unique molecular identifiers were present in the TCR beta cDNA libraries. With roughly 1 to 10 million T cells as the source, roughly 500,000 cDNA molecules resulted. TCRdb independently ran MiXCR on the PCR reads; one entry per CDR3 protein. In the table there are approximately 440,000 distinct CDR3 sequences, roughly 45% of which are singletons. These data are taken from a study of post-analysis software for immune sequencing data. Study-level information: Some patients lacked subtype; others had relapsing-remitting, secondary progressive or progressive-relapsing disease. The study, taken as a whole, reports: Roughly 5 TRBV segments occurring more often in patients than controls included TRBV5-6, TRBV5-1 and TRBV20-1. People with multiple sclerosis had a significantly lower normalized Chao1 diversity than controls did.

The CDR3 has 17 residues. CDR1 is WSHSY, CDR2 SAAADI, per germline. Trimming cost V 7 bases and J 2 bases; bases outside gene matches: 8. The chain combines TRBV10-2 with TRBJ2-1, with 13 nucleotides matching TRBD2. Sample: blood. The receptor was isolated from a girl aged 5-17 years with multiple sclerosis. CDR3 bases: TGCGCCAGCAAATCGGGACTAGCGGGATTACCCTACAATGAGCAGTTCTTC. Its translation is CASKSGLAGLPYNEQFF.